Listed below are T cell receptor beta chains from one sample, sequenced in a study of T cell responses to AZD1222 COVID-19 vaccine. TCRdb's table, derived via immunoSEQ multiplex PCR, lists solely in-frame clones and lacks some. The sample includes 150,000 to 200,000 clones, approximately 90% of them seen just once. Sample: peripheral blood, taken on day 0 of AZD1222 vaccination. The receptors derive from an adult in good health. Both conserved end residues are part of each CDR3. Fields, in order: D gene, clone size, J gene, V gene, CDR3 DNA, CDR3 protein. A D gene is named only where the DNA matches it firmly. Size is omitted from some rows. Given values are once, few, many or a class for expanded clones.

>TRBD1|-|TRBJ1-2|TRBV7-2
TGTGCCAGCAGCTCTGGACAGGGCACCTATGGCTACACCTTC
CASSSGQGTYGYTF
>TRBD1|-|TRBJ2-7|TRBV4-3
TGCGCCAGCAGCCAATCCCTCAGGGGGCTAGAAGAGCAGTACTTC
CASSQSLRGLEEQYF
>-|-|TRBJ1-5|TRBV15
TGTGCCACCAGCAGAGATGACCGGGTCGGCAATCAGCCCCAGCATTTT
CATSRDDRVGNQPQHF
>-|once|TRBJ1-1|TRBV28
TGTGCCAGCAGTTTTTCCGGGGCTGGCACTGAAGCTTTCTTT
CASSFSGAGTEAFF
>-|-|TRBJ2-2|TRBV12-5
TGTGCTAGTGGTCTTGGGTCTAGTCCCGGGGAGCTGTTTTTT
CASGLGSSPGELFF
>TRBD1|-|TRBJ2-6|TRBV28
TGTGCCAGCAGGTGGGACAGCCCCTCTGGGGCCAACGTCCTGACTTTC
CASRWDSPSGANVLTF
>TRBD1|-|TRBJ2-7|TRBV5-1
TGCGCCAGCAGCTTGGGGCAGGGGGCCTACGAGCAGTACTTC
CASSLGQGAYEQYF
>-|-|TRBJ1-2|TRBV27
TGTGCCAGCAGTCAGAGGAGACAAGGACTTAACTATGGCTACACCTTC
CASSQRRQGLNYGYTF
>TRBD2|-|TRBJ2-2|TRBV10-3
TGTGCCATCAGTGTCCTAGCGGGAACCGGGGAGCTGTTTTTT
CAISVLAGTGELFF
>-|-|TRBJ2-7|TRBV20-1
TGCAGTGCTAAGGGGGGCTCCCAACAGTACTTC
CSAKGGSQQYF
>TRBD2|-|TRBJ2-3|TRBV11-1
TGTGCCAGCAGCTTAGCTCAAGCGGGAGGCGACACAGATACGCAGTATTTT
CASSLAQAGGDTDTQYF
>-|-|TRBJ1-2|TRBV11-3
TGTGCCAGCACTCTTTACGGGGGTAGCGGTGGCTACACCTTC
CASTLYGGSGGYTF
>-|-|TRBJ1-2|TRBV18
TGTGCCAGCTCACCACTTATGACAGCCTATGGCTACACCTTC
CASSPLMTAYGYTF
>-|-|TRBJ1-3|TRBV28
TGTGCCAGCAGTTTAGCCCGGCGGACGGGCTCTGGAAACACCATATATTTT
CASSLARRTGSGNTIYF
>-|-|TRBJ2-7|TRBV28
TGTGCCAGCAAACAGGGTCGGAGGTACGAGCAGTACTTC
CASKQGRRYEQYF